This entry lists 21 T cell receptor beta chains sequenced from one sample in a study of CD8 T cells in Susac syndrome. RNA totalling about 0.45 to 1 ug underwent reverse transcription with random hexamers. Each CDR3 protein gets one entry after TCRdb re-called the immunoSEQ multiplex PCR reads with MiXCR. The sample gives 100,000 or so distinct CDR3 sequences, roughly 94% of which show up once; roughly 0.31% is in the top ten. The sequenced sample was CD4+ T cells from PBMCs. These receptors were obtained from a human donor with Susac syndrome.

CDR3 region: CASSPRAGTGEQYF. Written as DNA, the CDR3 is TGTGCCAGCAGCCCTCGGGCAGGGACGGGCGAGCAGTACTTC. This chain joins TRBV14 and TRBJ2-7, with D possibly called TRBD1 or TRBD2 (5 bases each). V was cut by 4 bases and J by 6 bases, with 16 bases left in between. The CDR3 length is 14 residues. Germline V gives CDR1 SGHDN, CDR2 FVKESK. Full variable domain (outside the CDR3, taken from reference TRBV14 and TRBJ2-7): EAGVTQFPSHSVIEKGQTVTLRCDPISGHDNLYWYRRVMGKEIKFLLHFVKESKQDESGMPNNRFLAERTGGTYSTLKVQPAELEDSGVYFCASSPRAGTGEQYFGPGTRLTVT.

The rearrangement joins TRBV20-1 to TRBJ1-5; 8 bases align to TRBD1. J lost 2 bases, V lost 5 bases, and 2 bases had no gene match. The germline V gene has CDR1 DFQATT and CDR2 SNEGSKA (reference sequence). The CDR3 totals 13 residues. The CDR3 protein is CSAGTGRNQPQHF. The CDR3 DNA is TGCAGTGCTGGGACAGGCCGCAATCAGCCCCAGCATTTT.

The chain recombines TRBV7-9 with TRBJ1-1; D possibly corresponds to TRBD1 (5 bases). The CDR3 sequence is 12 residues long. V lost 2 bases and J 8 bases, leaving 9 bases between the germline ends. The germline gives CDR1 SEHNR, CDR2 FQNEAQ (reference sequence). CDR3 nucleotides: TGTGCCAGCAGCTTAAGGGGCAGAGAAGCTTTCTTT. This codes for CASSLRGREAFF.

The chain carries TRBV20-1 and TRBJ2-5, with 13 bases that match TRBD2. CDR1 is DFQATT, CDR2 SNEGSKA, per germline (reference sequence). This CDR3 contains 17 residues. Trimming took 6 bases from V and 4 from J; bases not matched to a gene: 14. The CDR3 DNA is TGCAGTGCGACCGGGACTAGCGGGGACCTATTTGGAGAGACCCAGTACTTC. Translation: CSATGTSGDLFGETQYF.

The CDR3 spells CSVEIKFNTGELFF. DNA of the CDR3: TGCAGCGTTGAAATCAAGTTTAACACCGGGGAGCTGTTTTTT. This chain joins TRBV29-1 and TRBJ2-2; the D is unclear. Per germline, CDR1 SQVTM and CDR2 ANQGSEA. This CDR3 contains 14 residues. Between the trimmed V and J ends, which lost 2 bases and 2 bases, there was a span of 9 bases.

The chain recombines TRBV29-1 with TRBJ2-3; 8 nucleotides agree with TRBD2. Germline V gene sequence: CDR1 SQVTM, CDR2 ANQGSEA. The trim removed 2 bases at V and 3 bases at J, leaving 4 bases unmatched. CDR3 size: 14 residues. The CDR3 DNA sequence: TGCAGCGTTGAACGGGGGGGAGGGACAGATACGCAGTATTTT. Protein: CSVERGGGTDTQYF.

The chain couples TRBV29-1 to TRBJ2-1; weak D call: TRBD1 (6 bases). The CDR3 runs 15 residues. V was cut by 3 bases and J by 5 bases, with 17 bases left in between. CDR1 and CDR2 from the germline V gene are SQVTM and ANQGSEA. CDR3 nucleotides: TGCAGCGTTGAGCGGCTAGGGAAGGGGGACAATGAGCAGTTCTTC. Protein sequence: CSVERLGKGDNEQFF.

The genes are TRBV5-1 and TRBJ1-1; perhaps TRBD1 as D (6 bases). The CDR3 runs 18 residues. Germline V gene data show CDR1 as SGHRS and CDR2 as YFSETQ. Trimming removed 4 bases from V and 1 base from J, with 23 bases in between. The CDR3 spells CASSRTDRSGGKNTEAFF. The CDR3 DNA follows: TGCGCCAGCAGCAGGACCGACAGGTCGGGGGGCAAGAACACTGAAGCTTTCTTT.

The chain has TRBV19 and TRBJ2-7; 7 nucleotides agree with TRBD2. The length of the CDR3 is 15 residues. V lost 3 bases, J lost 3 bases, and 8 bases stayed unmatched. CDR1 LNHDA and CDR2 SQIVND come from the germline V gene (reference sequence). The DNA for the CDR3 is TGTGCCAGTAGTATTGGGGTCGGGGGGATCTACGAGCAGTACTTC. Amino acids: CASSIGVGGIYEQYF.

This clonotype occurred once. V usage is TRBV3-1 and J usage is TRBJ2-3; D is uncertain. Germline V CDR1 and CDR2: LGHDT, YNNKEL (reference sequence). The CDR3 is 13 amino acids. V was cut by 0 bases and J by 14 bases, with 15 bases left in between. Here the CDR3 DNA reads TGTGCCAGCAGCCAAGATCTAACGACCCCGGGGTATTTT. Protein sequence: CASSQDLTTPGYF.

The chain has TRBV20-1 and TRBJ1-5; the D is unclear. This CDR3 contains 14 residues. Germline V lookup: CDR1 DFQATT, CDR2 SNEGSKA (reference sequence). Trimming took off 4 bases at V and 0 bases at J, with 10 bases between the two ends. Here the CDR3 reads CSANPQDSNQPQHF. The CDR3 DNA reads TGCAGTGCTAACCCGCAGGATAGCAATCAGCCCCAGCATTTT.

The chain joins TRBV14 to TRBJ2-3; D remains ambiguous. Trimming cost V 0 bases and J 0 bases, with 4 bases left between them. Germline CDR1 and CDR2: SGHDN and FVKESK. CDR3 length equals 14 residues. The CDR3 DNA sequence: TGTGCCAGCAGCCAAGATCCTAGCACAGATACGCAGTATTTT. Translation gives CASSQDPSTDTQYF.

This sequence joins TRBV30 and TRBJ2-5; D not resolved. V gave up 0 bases and J gave up 5 bases, with 10 bases separating them. The CDR3 sequence is 13 residues long. CDR1 is GTSNPN, CDR2 SVGIG, per germline (reference sequence). CDR3 bases: TGTGCCTGGAGTGTACTGGGTTGGGAGACCCAGTACTTC. Protein sequence: CAWSVLGWETQYF.

The rearrangement uses TRBV12-3 or TRBV12-4 and TRBJ2-7; a weak D match, TRBD2 (5 bases). The ends were cut back, 3 bases at V and 3 bases at J, with 12 bases in the middle. CDR3 length: 14 residues. The CDR3 sequence: CASSLRTEYYEQYF. For the CDR3, the DNA is TGTGCCAGCAGTTTGAGGACTGAGTACTACGAGCAGTACTTC.

This chain joins TRBV9 and TRBJ2-7; 8 bases are shared with TRBD1. The germline gives CDR1 SGDLS, CDR2 YYNGEE. The CDR3 runs to 15 residues. V was pared by 3 bases and J by 1 base, with 6 bases of the junction left unmatched. This chain's CDR3 is CASSGGQDSSYEQYF. CDR3 bases: TGTGCCAGCAGCGGGGGACAGGATTCGTCCTACGAGCAGTACTTC.

The chain has TRBV9 and TRBJ1-4, with D unclear. CDR1 and CDR2 from the germline V gene are SGDLS and YYNGEE. The V gene lost 1 base and the J gene lost 4 bases, with 8 bases spanning the gap. The CDR3 is 14 residues long. CDR3 sequence reads: CASSVSDLNEKLFF. In nucleotides, the CDR3 is TGTGCCAGCAGCGTATCAGACCTTAATGAAAAACTGTTTTTT.

CDR3: CASNGPSSGNTIYF. In DNA, the CDR3 is TGTGCCTCAAACGGACCTAGCTCTGGAAACACCATATATTTT. V usage is TRBV28 and J usage is TRBJ1-3, with no clear D. V was pared by 11 bases and J by 0 bases, with 14 bases between. This CDR3 is 14 amino acids long. CDR1 is MDHEN, CDR2 SYDVKM, per germline.

CDR3 DNA sequence: TGCAGCTCAGGACAGGGGGATGACACTGAAGCTTTCTTT. Encoded protein: CSSGQGDDTEAFF. The rearrangement uses TRBV29-1 and TRBJ1-1, with 10 nucleotides matching TRBD1. Germline loops: CDR1 SQVTM, CDR2 ANQGSEA. V gave up 8 bases and J gave up 3 bases; unmatched junction bases: 6. The CDR3 extends over 13 amino acids.

The gene calls are TRBV27 and TRBJ2-6; D remains ambiguous. The CDR3 is 10 amino acids. The V and J ends lost 8 bases and 9 bases respectively, with 5 bases between them. Germline CDR1 reads MNHEY; CDR2 reads SMNVEV (reference sequence). CDR3 protein: CASFDNVLTF. In DNA form, the CDR3 reads TGTGCCAGCTTTGACAACGTCCTGACTTTC.

The V call is TRBV5-8, the J call TRBJ1-1, with unresolved D. CDR3 size: 12 residues. Trimming cost V 1 base and J 8 bases, with 9 bases left between them. Per germline, CDR1 SGHTS and CDR2 YDEGEE. The CDR3 nucleotides read TGTGCCAGCAGCTTGTGGGCGGTAGAAGCTTTCTTT. This translates into CASSLWAVEAFF.

The chain recombines TRBV3-1 with TRBJ2-1; D gene ambiguous. CDR3 size: 14 residues. V lost 0 bases and J lost 7, with 10 bases in between. Per germline, CDR1 LGHDT and CDR2 YNNKEL (reference sequence). The CDR3 nucleotides are TGTGCCAGCAGCCAAGAAGGGCTGCGGAATGAGCAGTTCTTC. It codes for CASSQEGLRNEQFF.